A selection of T cell receptor beta chains follows, all from one sample in a study of T cell responses to AZD1222 COVID-19 vaccine. Method: immunoSEQ multiplex PCR; TCRdb's copy keeps in-frame clones and lacks some. The data contain fewer than 200,000 clones, around nine tenths of them singletons. The specimen was peripheral blood, collected 28 days after the second AZD1222 dose. The receptors originated from an adult who received the AZD1222 COVID-19 vaccine. Each CDR3 is given with its conserved first and last residue. A D gene is named only where the DNA matches it firmly. Not all rows give a size; the values are once, few, many and, for expanded clones, a class.

v_gene,abundance,d_gene,j_gene,CDR3nt,CDR3aa
TRBV5-5,-,-,TRBJ2-1,TGTGCCAGCAGCCCGAAAGGTAATGAGCAGTTCTTC,CASSPKGNEQFF
TRBV7-9,-,TRBD1,TRBJ2-7,TGTGCCAGCAGCCAGACAGGGGGGGAGCAGTACTTC,CASSQTGGEQYF
TRBV14,-,-,TRBJ2-7,TGTGCCAGCAGCCAAGAAACACGTTCCTACGAGCAGTACTTC,CASSQETRSYEQYF
TRBV5-4,-,-,TRBJ1-6,TGTGCCAGCAGCCGAACAGGGATCACATCACCCCTCCACTTT,CASSRTGITSPLHF
TRBV2,-,-,TRBJ1-4,TGTGCCAGCAGGCTAGACCCCATACAGCAGAAGAATGAAAAACTGTTTTTT,CASRLDPIQQKNEKLFF
TRBV25-1,-,-,TRBJ1-2,TGTGCCAGCAGTGAGTCATTCTATGGCTACACCTTC,CASSESFYGYTF
TRBV5-6,once,-,TRBJ1-1,TGTGCCAGCAGCTTGGTGTCTGGGGCGGGGAACGCTGAAGCTTTCTTT,CASSLVSGAGNAEAFF
TRBV19,-,TRBD1,TRBJ1-3,TGTGCCAGTAGTCGAGGGGGCGGCTCTGGAAACACCATATATTTT,CASSRGGGSGNTIYF
TRBV10-3,-,-,TRBJ1-1,TGTGCCATCAGTGAGGGGGGGGCTGAAGCTTTCTTT,CAISEGGAEAFF
TRBV11-2,few,TRBD1,TRBJ2-7,TGTGCCAGCAGCGCAGCGCGGGACAGGGTCTACGAGCAGTACTTC,CASSAARDRVYEQYF
TRBV7-2,once,TRBD1,TRBJ1-3,TGTGCCAGCAGCTTAGTCGTCCGTGGGACAGGTTCTGGAAACACCATATATTTT,CASSLVVRGTGSGNTIYF
TRBV4-1,few,-,TRBJ2-7,TGCGCCAGCAGCCAAGATCAAGGGTTCGGGTTCTACGAGCAGTACTTC,CASSQDQGFGFYEQYF
TRBV4-1,-,-,TRBJ1-2,TGCGCCAGCAGCCACCACCTCCGGGGGCAGGGCACTGGCTACACCTTC,CASSHHLRGQGTGYTF
TRBV27,-,-,TRBJ2-7,TGTGCCAGCAGTTTATCCTGGGGGGACGAGCAGTACTTC,CASSLSWGDEQYF
TRBV5-4,-,TRBD2,TRBJ2-1,TGTGCCAGCAGCGTACCGGGACTAGACAATGAGCAGTTCTTC,CASSVPGLDNEQFF
TRBV5-6,-,-,TRBJ1-1,TGTGCCAGCAGCTTACAGGGCCTGGACACTGAAGCTTTCTTT,CASSLQGLDTEAFF
TRBV4-1,-,-,TRBJ2-2,TGCGCCAGCAGCCAGGGCCTGGGGCCCGGTACCGGGGAGCTGTTTTTT,CASSQGLGPGTGELFF
TRBV27,-,-,TRBJ2-5,TGTGCCAGCAGTTTAAGGGCAGGGGAAGAGACCCAGTACTTC,CASSLRAGEETQYF
TRBV27,few,-,TRBJ2-7,TGTGCCAGCAGCGAGAGGGGGTGGGCGTACGAGCAGTACTTC,CASSERGWAYEQYF
TRBV19,few,-,TRBJ1-1,TGTGCCAGTACCTTGCGCTACCAGGAAGTGGCCACTGAAGCTTTCTTT,CASTLRYQEVATEAFF
TRBV19,-,TRBD1,TRBJ2-7,TGTGCCAGTAGTGTCCTCCGGGACAGGGTTTACGAGCAGTACTTC,CASSVLRDRVYEQYF
TRBV10-3,-,TRBD1,TRBJ2-1,TGTGCCATTCCCGGGACAGGGGGCCAAGAGCAGTTCTTC,CAIPGTGGQEQFF
TRBV7-9,-,-,TRBJ2-7,TGTGCCAGCAGCAAAAGCTTATCGGTCGGCGAGCAGTACTTC,CASSKSLSVGEQYF
TRBV5-4,-,TRBD2,TRBJ2-3,TGTGCCAGCGGGGGGGGAAGCACAGATACGCAGTATTTT,CASGGGSTDTQYF
TRBV6-5,-,-,TRBJ1-2,TGTGCCAGCAGTACCGCCTCTGGCTACACCTTC,CASSTASGYTF
TRBV5-1,-,TRBD2,TRBJ2-1,TGCGCCAGCAGCTCCTTTAGCGGGGGGTTTAATGAGCAGTTCTTC,CASSSFSGGFNEQFF
TRBV6-1,-,-,TRBJ1-5,TGTGCCAGCAGTGAAGGCCTCCAGACGGGGCGAAAGCCCCAGCATTTT,CASSEGLQTGRKPQHF
TRBV19,-,-,TRBJ1-2,TGTGCCACCACCGGGACCTTCTATGGCTACACCTTC,CATTGTFYGYTF
TRBV19,-,-,TRBJ1-2,TGTGCCAGTAGTAGAAAACAGCTTCTCTATGGCTACACCTTC,CASSRKQLLYGYTF
TRBV28,-,-,TRBJ1-2,TGTGCCAGCAGTTTAGGGGATGGCTACACCTTC,CASSLGDGYTF
TRBV5-1,-,-,TRBJ2-7,TGCGCCAGCAGCTTTGTTGGACTCGAGCAGTACTTC,CASSFVGLEQYF
TRBV11-3,-,-,TRBJ1-1,TGTGCCAGCAGCTTAGGGGCGGGGAGGACGAACACTGAAGCTTTCTTT,CASSLGAGRTNTEAFF
TRBV11-2,-,-,TRBJ1-1,TGTGCCAGCAGCTTAGGAGACGGTGAAGCTTTCTTT,CASSLGDGEAFF
TRBV5-1,-,-,TRBJ1-1,TGCGCCAGCAGCTTGAACTGGGGCACTGAAGCTTTCTTT,CASSLNWGTEAFF
TRBV2,-,-,TRBJ2-3,TGTGCCAGCAGCCCCCCGGGGGCGGGGTATAGAAGCACAGATACGCAGTATTTT,CASSPPGAGYRSTDTQYF
TRBV6-5,-,-,TRBJ2-7,TGTGCCAGCAGTTACTATTCTGGGTCTTACGAGCAGTACTTC,CASSYYSGSYEQYF
TRBV7-6,-,-,TRBJ2-3,TGTGCCAGCAGCTTGGCGGGTAGGGGCTCCGCAGATACGCAGTATTTT,CASSLAGRGSADTQYF
TRBV6-5,-,TRBD2,TRBJ2-5,TGTGCCAGCAGGGGACTAGCGGAGACCCAGTACTTC,CASRGLAETQYF
TRBV5-1,once,TRBD1,TRBJ2-7,TGCGCCAGCAGCTCTGGACAGGGGGCGCGAGAGCAGTACTTC,CASSSGQGAREQYF
TRBV18,few,-,TRBJ1-1,TGTGCCAGCTCATTAGGACGGACGAACACTGAAGCTTTCTTT,CASSLGRTNTEAFF
TRBV30,once,TRBD1,TRBJ1-6,TGTGCCTGGACCCTGGGGACAGTTAATTCACCCCTCCACTTT,CAWTLGTVNSPLHF
TRBV18,-,-,TRBJ2-7,TGTGCCAGCTCATCTACTGGGACCTATTCGGAGGAGCAGTACTTC,CASSSTGTYSEEQYF
TRBV5-1,few,-,TRBJ1-1,TGCGCCAGCAGCTTCGAGGCAGCCACTGAAGCTTTCTTT,CASSFEAATEAFF
TRBV6-5,-,-,TRBJ1-1,TGTGCCAGCAGTCTACGGAGGGGGGCTGAAGCTTTCTTT,CASSLRRGAEAFF
TRBV6-5,once,-,TRBJ2-7,TGTGCCAGCAGTCCGGGACGGTTCTACGAGCAGTACTTC,CASSPGRFYEQYF
TRBV5-1,few,-,TRBJ2-7,TGCGCCAGCAGCACACCCGGGGCCTACGAGCAGTACTTC,CASSTPGAYEQYF
TRBV30,-,TRBD1,TRBJ2-7,TGTGCCTGGAGGCCCAGGGGGCTGTTCGAGCAGTACTTC,CAWRPRGLFEQYF
TRBV10-1,-,TRBD1,TRBJ2-1,TGCGCCAGCACCCGGACAGGGGGACTTGGTGAGCAGTTCTTC,CASTRTGGLGEQFF
TRBV12-1,once,-,TRBJ1-2,TGTGCCAGCAGCTTTGTTCGGCAGGGGACTATTGGCTACACCTTC,CASSFVRQGTIGYTF